This T cell receptor beta chain derives from a study of blood T cells in healthy people across ages. This clonotype was seen at least ten times. The CDR3 length is 13 residues. Germline V CDR1 and CDR2: MNHEY, SVGAGI. Trimming removed 6 bases at V and 2 bases at J, with 11 bases between. Through a sample-barcoded 5' primer and a J-beta primer mix, a second PCR was run for roughly 7 to 12 cycles. TCRdb reprocessed the 5' RACE reads with MiXCR, giving one entry per CDR3 protein. The sample lists 590,000 or so distinct CDR3 sequences; about 30% were seen once. The sample consisted of blood. The clonotype originates from an elderly woman in good health. The genes are TRBV6-5 and TRBJ2-7, with D hard to call. CDR3 amino acids: CASRKTSPYEQYF. The CDR3 nucleotides read TGTGCCAGCAGAAAGACATCTCCCTACGAGCAGTACTTC.